This TCR beta chain was documented in a study of CD8+ T cells in alopecia areata. General observations from the study: Mice showed clearer TCR sharing than patients did, a gap that was possibly HLA-related.

The germline V gene encodes CDR1 SGHNT and CDR2 YYREEE (reference sequence). V dropped 1 base and J dropped 2 bases, with 10 bases sitting between them. This CDR3 has 14 residues. Lesional scalp tissue (obtained by punch biopsy) and peripheral blood were collected from alopecia areata patients. With regard to this clone: Antigen specificity is unknown.

Investigators isolated RNA and reverse transcribed it into cDNA to act as the sequencing template. Libraries were prepared by immunoSEQ multiplex PCR; TCRdb keeps only in-frame clonotypes and omits some of them. Of about 110,000 clones in the sample, 50% to 70% are singletons; the top ten hold 20% to 30%. V gene TRBV5-4 combines with J gene TRBJ2-7, with D hard to call. This receptor was identified in a human donor with alopecia areata. The sequencing input was NKG2D-low CD8+ T cells sorted from blood. Written as DNA, the CDR3 is TGTGCCAGCAGCTTGTCATCGATTCCCTACGAGCAGTACTTC. It specifies CASSLSSIPYEQYF.